This T cell receptor beta chain was recorded in a study of graft-versus-host responses after intestinal transplantation. Overall study: For 3 to 4 years after anti-thymocyte globulin induction, all recipients took tacrolimus and steroids.

Comments on this clone: Its matching antigen is unknown.

The table came from immunoSEQ multiplex PCR; TCRdb's copy has only in-frame clones and leaves some out. This table has 35,000 to 50,000 clones, about 95% appearing once. This CDR3 contains 13 residues. Germline V gene sequence: CDR1 GTSNPN, CDR2 SVGIG (reference sequence). The V gene lost 6 bases and the J gene lost 3 bases, with 14 bases spanning the gap. Study results and caveats: Those patients showing graft-donor T cell macrochimerism displayed high graft-versus-host to host-versus-graft clonal ratios in allografts.

The sequenced sample was PBMCs, obtained about 11 months after intestinal transplant. This receptor was taken from a human patient who received an intestinal transplant, so some T cells may come from the graft donor. V gene TRBV30 combines with J gene TRBJ1-1; D remains ambiguous. For the CDR3, the DNA is TGTGCCTGCCCCGCGGGGTGGGACACTGAAGCTTTCTTT. Protein product: CACPAGWDTEAFF. The full variable domain, rest sourced from reference TRBV30 and TRBJ1-1, is SQTIHQWPATLVQPVGSPLSLECTVEGTSNPNLYWYRQAAGRGLQLLFYSVGIGQISSEVPQNLSASRPQDRQFILSSKKLLLSDSGFYLCACPAGWDTEAFFGQGTRLTVV.